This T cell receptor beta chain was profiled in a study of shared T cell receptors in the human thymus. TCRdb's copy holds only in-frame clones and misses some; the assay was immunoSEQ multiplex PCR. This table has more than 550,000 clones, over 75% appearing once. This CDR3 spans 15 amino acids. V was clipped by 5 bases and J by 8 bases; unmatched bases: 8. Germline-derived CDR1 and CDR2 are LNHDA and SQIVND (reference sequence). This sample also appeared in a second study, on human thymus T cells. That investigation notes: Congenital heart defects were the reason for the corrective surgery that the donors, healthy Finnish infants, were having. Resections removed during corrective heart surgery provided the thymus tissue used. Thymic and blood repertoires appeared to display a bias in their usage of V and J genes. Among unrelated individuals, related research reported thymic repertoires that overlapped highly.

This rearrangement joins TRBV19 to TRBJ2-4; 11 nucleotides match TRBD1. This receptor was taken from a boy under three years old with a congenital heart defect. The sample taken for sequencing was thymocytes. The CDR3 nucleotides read TGTGCCAGTAGTGGGCGGGACAGGGGGGCGGACATTCAGTACTTC. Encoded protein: CASSGRDRGADIQYF.